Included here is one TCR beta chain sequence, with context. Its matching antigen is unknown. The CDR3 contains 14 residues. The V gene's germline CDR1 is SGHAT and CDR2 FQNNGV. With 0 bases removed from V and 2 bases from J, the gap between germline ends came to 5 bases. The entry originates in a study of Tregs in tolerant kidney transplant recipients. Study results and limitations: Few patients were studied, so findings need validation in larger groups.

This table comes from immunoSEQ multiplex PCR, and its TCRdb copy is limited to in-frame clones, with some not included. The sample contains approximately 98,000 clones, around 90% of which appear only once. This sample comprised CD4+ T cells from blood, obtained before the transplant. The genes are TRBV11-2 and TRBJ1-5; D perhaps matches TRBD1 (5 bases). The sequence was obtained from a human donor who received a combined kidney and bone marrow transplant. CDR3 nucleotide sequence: TGTGCCAGCAGCTTAGACAGGGGCAATCAGCCCCAGCATTTT. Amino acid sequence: CASSLDRGNQPQHF.